This section outlines one T cell receptor (beta chain) sequence together with its context. This clone's antigen is unknown. No quality values exist for individual bases; no much larger clone is one base distant. One collaborating source in Seattle enrolled patients while the patients were actively infected and followed the patients over time throughout the course of disease. Whole blood was collected in K2EDTA tubes by collaborating institutions according to the institutions' own protocols. Collaborator samples were shipped for TCRbeta analysis as frozen whole blood, isolated PBMCs, or DNA extracted from either sample type. TCRbeta CDR3 regions were amplified from genomic DNA using the immunoSEQ Assay, a bias-controlled multiplex PCR. The authors processed their data as follows. The number of nucleated cells in each sample was estimated by amplification of reference gene primers within the assay. Sequence reads were collapsed and filtered to measure the absolute abundance of every unique TCRbeta CDR3 rearrangement. For each sample, productive Simpson clonality was calculated as the square root of Simpson's diversity index over productive rearrangements. TCRdb carries this immuneACCESS record with in-frame sequences only. Its versions omit some clonotypes, under half of them owing to an unresolved V gene in the studies checked, with the rest unexplained. The D gene and trimming were derived from the DNA, and the V and J assignments and clone size from that table. The sample table contains 140,000 to 150,000 clones; only one count was recorded for roughly 84% of them. The ten biggest clones cover roughly 8.7% of the sample.

This specimen belongs to a study of blood T cell repertoires in COVID-19 (dated by TCRdb to between 2020 and 2021). Looking at the study overall: Samples from collaborators originated in the United States, Italy and Spain and spanned both the acute and convalescent phases of COVID-19. The material from the prospective study consisted of cDNA or gDNA derived from T cells, B-cell-depleted T cells, or PBMCs. The dataset comprised deeply sampled blood TCRbeta repertoires from subjects exposed to, actively infected with, or recovered from COVID-19. A freely available public database, intended as a resource for researchers studying the immune response to SARS-CoV-2, is where the repertoires were released. Samples were obtained from the ongoing ImmuneRACE study (first 160 participants) and from over 1,000 subjects provided by 6 global collaborators. A de-identified subject ID, COVID-19 status, age in years and sex were almost always included in the sample metadata. Where available, HLA class I and class II types were obtained from metadata supplied by the sample provider rather than from assay-based typing. What the work shows at the level of the full study, not this receptor alone: The quantity of clinical and demographic metadata differed by source and by participant and was supplied without curation.

The germline V gene sets CDR1 to SGHVS and CDR2 to FNYEAQ. The CDR3 sequence holds 13 residues, the cysteine and phenylalanine included. Of all the DNA, just the CDR3 is kept, 39 bases in frame from base 1. The junction shows trimming of 5 bases on V and 4 bases on J, plus 8 bases between the germline ends. Sequenced: peripheral blood. The clonotype was recovered from a man under 40 with COVID-19, enrolled during active disease. The chain is made from TRBV7-6 and TRBJ1-4, with no confident D gene call. The DNA reads as follows: TGTGCCAGCAGCCTTCCGGGTAATGAAAAACTGTTTTTT. Its protein product is CASSLPGNEKLFF.